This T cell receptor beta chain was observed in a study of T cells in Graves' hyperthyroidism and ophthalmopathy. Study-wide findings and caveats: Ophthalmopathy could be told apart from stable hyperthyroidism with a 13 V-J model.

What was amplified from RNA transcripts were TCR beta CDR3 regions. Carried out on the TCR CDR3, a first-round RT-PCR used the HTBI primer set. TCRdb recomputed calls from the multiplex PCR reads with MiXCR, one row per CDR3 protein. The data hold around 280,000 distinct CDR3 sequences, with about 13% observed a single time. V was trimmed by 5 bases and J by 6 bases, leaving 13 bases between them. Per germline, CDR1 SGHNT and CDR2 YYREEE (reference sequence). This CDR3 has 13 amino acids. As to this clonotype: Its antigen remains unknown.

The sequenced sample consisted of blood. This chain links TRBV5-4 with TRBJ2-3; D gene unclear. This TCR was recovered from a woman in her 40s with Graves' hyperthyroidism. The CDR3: CASRLGWADTQYF. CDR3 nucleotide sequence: TGTGCCAGCAGACTCGGATGGGCGGATACGCAGTATTTT. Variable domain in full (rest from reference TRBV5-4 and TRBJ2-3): ETGVTQSPTHLIKTRGQQVTLRCSSQSGHNTVSWYQQALGQGPQFIFQYYREEENGRGNFPPRFSGLQFPNYSSELNVNALELDDSALYLCASRLGWADTQYFGPGTRLTVL.